This TCR beta chain was sequenced in a study of T-cell memory formation after mild COVID-19. In its sample, this clonotype was seen a few times. Its antigen is still unknown. One entry per CDR3 protein results from TCRdb running MiXCR on the 5' RACE reads. The table lists 360,000 or so distinct CDR3 sequences, around 27% of them singletons. Trimming pared 8 bases from V and 1 base from J, leaving 11 bases between. There are 13 residues in the CDR3. Findings and caveats of the study: Contracting clones from day 15 to 85 had balanced CD4/CD8; later expanders favoured CD4+.

This chain uses TRBV12-3 or TRBV12-4 with TRBJ1-1; maybe TRBD1 (6 bases). Sequencing was performed on PBMCs or a T cell subset sorted from them (not recorded which). The receptor comes from an adult woman who had mild COVID-19 (a few samples of this study predate the infection). Cell type and time point are not known. The chain's CDR3 is CASSTGWNTEAFF. The CDR3 DNA reads TGTGCCAGCTCTACAGGGTGGAACACTGAAGCTTTCTTT.